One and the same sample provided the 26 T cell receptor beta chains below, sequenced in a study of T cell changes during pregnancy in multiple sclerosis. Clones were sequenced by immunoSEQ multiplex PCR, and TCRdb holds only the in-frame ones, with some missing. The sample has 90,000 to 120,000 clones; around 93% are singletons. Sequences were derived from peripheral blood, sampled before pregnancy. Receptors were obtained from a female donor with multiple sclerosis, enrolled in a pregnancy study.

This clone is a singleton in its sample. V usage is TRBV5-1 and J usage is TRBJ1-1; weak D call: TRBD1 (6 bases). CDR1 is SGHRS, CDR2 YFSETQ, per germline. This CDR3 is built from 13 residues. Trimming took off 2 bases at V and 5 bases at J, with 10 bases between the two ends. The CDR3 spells CASSFRGRTEAFF. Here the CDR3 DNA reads TGCGCCAGCAGCTTCAGGGGACGGACTGAAGCTTTCTTT.

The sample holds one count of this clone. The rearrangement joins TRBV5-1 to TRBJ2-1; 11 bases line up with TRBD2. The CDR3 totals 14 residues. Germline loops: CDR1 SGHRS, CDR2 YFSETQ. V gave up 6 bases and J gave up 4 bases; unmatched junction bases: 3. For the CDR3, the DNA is TGCGCCAGCATAGCGGGAGGGCCGTACAATGAGCAGTTCTTC. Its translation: CASIAGGPYNEQFF. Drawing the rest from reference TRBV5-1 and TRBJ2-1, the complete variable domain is KAGVTQTPRYLIKTRGQQVTLSCSPISGHRSVSWYQQTPGQGLQFLFEYFSETQRNKGNFPGRFSGRQFSNSRSEMNVSTLELGDSALYLCASIAGGPYNEQFFGPGTRLTVL.

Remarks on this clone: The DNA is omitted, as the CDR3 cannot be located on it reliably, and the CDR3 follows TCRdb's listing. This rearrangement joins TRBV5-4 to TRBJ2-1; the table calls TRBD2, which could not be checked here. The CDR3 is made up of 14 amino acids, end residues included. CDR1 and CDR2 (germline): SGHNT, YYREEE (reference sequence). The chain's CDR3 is CASSLVASGAAEFF.

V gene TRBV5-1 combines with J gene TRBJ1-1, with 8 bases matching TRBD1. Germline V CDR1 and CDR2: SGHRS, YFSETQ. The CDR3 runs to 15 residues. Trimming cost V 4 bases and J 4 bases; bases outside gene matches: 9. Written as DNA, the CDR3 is TGCGCCAGCAGCCCTCTTTACAGGGGGAGCACTGAAGCTTTCTTT. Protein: CASSPLYRGSTEAFF.

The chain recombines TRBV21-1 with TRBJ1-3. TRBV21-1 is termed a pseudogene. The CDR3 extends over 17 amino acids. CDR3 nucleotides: TGTGCCAGCAGCCCAGTCGGGGGTGCGAGCTCTGGAAACACCATATATTTT. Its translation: CASSPVGGASSGNTIYF.

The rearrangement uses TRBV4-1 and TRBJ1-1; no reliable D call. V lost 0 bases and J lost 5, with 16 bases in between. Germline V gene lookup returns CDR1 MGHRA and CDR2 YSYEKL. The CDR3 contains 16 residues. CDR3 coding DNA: TGCGCCAGCAGCCAAGATCGGGGAGGGTTTGTGACTGAAGCTTTCTTT. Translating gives CASSQDRGGFVTEAFF.

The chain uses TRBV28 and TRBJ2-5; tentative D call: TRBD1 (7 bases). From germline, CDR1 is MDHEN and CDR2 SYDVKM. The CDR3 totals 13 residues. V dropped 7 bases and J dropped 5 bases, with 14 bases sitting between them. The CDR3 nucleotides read TGTGCCAGCATGACAGGGAGCGGGGAGACCCAGTACTTC. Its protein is CASMTGSGETQYF. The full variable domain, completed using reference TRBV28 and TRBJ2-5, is DVKVTQSSRYLVKRTGEKVFLECVQDMDHENMFWYRQDPGLGLRLIYFSYDVKMKEKGDIPEGYSVSREKKERFSLILESASTNQTSMYLCASMTGSGETQYFGPGTRLLVL.

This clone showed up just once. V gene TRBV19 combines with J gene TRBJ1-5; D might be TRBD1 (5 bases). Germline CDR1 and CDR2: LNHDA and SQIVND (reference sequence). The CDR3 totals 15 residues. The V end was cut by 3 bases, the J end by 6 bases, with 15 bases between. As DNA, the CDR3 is TGTGCCAGTAGTATTCCAGGGTTTGTGAGTCAGCCCCAGCATTTT. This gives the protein CASSIPGFVSQPQHF.

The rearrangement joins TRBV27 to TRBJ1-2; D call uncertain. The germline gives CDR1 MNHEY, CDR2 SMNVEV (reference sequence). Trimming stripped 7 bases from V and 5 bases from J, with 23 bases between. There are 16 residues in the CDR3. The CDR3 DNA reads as TGTGCCAGCACTCACCTTCCCCGGGAAGGGCGGTATGGCTACACCTTC. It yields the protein CASTHLPREGRYGYTF.

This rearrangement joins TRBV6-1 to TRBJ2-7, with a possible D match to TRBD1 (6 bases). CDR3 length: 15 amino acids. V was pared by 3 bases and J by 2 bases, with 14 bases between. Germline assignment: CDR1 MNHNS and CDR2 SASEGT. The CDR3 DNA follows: TGTGCCAGCAGTGACCGGGACACAACAACCTACGAGCAGTACTTC. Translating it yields CASSDRDTTTYEQYF.

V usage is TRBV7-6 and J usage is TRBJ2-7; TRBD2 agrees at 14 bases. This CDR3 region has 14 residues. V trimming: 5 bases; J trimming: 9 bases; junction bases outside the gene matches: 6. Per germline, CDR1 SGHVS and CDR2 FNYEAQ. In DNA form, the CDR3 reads TGTGCCAGCAGCGGGGGACTAGCGGGAGAACGGCAGTACTTC. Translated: CASSGGLAGERQYF.

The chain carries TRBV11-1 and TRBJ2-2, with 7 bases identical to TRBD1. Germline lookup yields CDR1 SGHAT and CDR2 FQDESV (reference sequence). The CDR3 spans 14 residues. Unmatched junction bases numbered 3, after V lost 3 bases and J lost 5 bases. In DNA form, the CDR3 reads TGTGCCAGCAGCTTTGTGACAGGGACCGGGGAGCTGTTTTTT. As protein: CASSFVTGTGELFF.

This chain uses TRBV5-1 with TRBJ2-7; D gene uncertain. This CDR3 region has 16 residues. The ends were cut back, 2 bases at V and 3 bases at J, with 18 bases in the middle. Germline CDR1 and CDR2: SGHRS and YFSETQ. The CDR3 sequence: CASSFYPSELNYEQYF. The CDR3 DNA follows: TGCGCCAGCAGCTTCTACCCGTCTGAGCTAAACTACGAGCAGTACTTC.

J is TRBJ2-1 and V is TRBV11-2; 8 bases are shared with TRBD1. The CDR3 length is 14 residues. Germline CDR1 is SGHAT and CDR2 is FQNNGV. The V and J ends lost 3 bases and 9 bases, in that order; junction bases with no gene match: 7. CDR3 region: CASSFGQGAGEQFF. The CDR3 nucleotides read TGTGCCAGCAGCTTTGGTCAGGGGGCGGGTGAGCAGTTCTTC.

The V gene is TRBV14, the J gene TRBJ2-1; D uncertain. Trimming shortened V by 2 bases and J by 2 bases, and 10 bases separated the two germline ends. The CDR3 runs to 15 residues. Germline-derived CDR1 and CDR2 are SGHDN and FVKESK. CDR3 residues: CASSQNTGTYNEQFF. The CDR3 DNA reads TGTGCCAGCAGCCAAAACACGGGTACCTACAATGAGCAGTTCTTC.

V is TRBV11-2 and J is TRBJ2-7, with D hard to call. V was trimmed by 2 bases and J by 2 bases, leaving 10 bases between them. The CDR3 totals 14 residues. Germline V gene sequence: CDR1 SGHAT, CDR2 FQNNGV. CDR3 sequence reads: CASSLSHGAYEQYF. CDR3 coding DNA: TGTGCCAGCAGCTTATCCCACGGAGCCTACGAGCAGTACTTC.

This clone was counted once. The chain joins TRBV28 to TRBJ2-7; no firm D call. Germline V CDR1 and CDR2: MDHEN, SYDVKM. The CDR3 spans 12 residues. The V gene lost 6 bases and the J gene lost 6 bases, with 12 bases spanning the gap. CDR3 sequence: CASSPRTAEQYF. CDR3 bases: TGTGCCAGCAGCCCACGTACTGCCGAGCAGTACTTC.

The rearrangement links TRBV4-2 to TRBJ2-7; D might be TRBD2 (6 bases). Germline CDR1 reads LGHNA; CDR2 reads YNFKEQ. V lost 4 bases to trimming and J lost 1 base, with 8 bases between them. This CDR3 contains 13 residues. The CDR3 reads CASSLGLSYEQYF. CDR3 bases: TGTGCCAGCAGCCTAGGACTATCCTACGAGCAGTACTTC.

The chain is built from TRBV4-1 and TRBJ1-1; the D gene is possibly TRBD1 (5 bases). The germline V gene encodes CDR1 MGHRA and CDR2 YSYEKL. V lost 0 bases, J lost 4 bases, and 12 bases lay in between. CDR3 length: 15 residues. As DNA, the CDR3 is TGCGCCAGCAGCCAAGATCTCGGGGGTGGCACTGAAGCTTTCTTT. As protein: CASSQDLGGGTEAFF.

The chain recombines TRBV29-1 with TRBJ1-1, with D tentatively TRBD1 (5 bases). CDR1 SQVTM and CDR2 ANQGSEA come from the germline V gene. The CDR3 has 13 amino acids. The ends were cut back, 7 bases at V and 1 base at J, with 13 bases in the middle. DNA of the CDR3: TGCAGCGCCCGGGACGGGAGGAACACTGAAGCTTTCTTT. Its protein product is CSARDGRNTEAFF.

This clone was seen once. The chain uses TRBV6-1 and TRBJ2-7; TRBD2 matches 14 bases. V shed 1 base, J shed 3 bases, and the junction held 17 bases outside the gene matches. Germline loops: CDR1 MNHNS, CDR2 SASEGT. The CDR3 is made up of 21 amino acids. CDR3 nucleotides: TGTGCCAGCAGTGAAGGGGGACTAGCGGGAGTCAGGAGAACAACAGACTACGAGCAGTACTTC. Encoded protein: CASSEGGLAGVRRTTDYEQYF.

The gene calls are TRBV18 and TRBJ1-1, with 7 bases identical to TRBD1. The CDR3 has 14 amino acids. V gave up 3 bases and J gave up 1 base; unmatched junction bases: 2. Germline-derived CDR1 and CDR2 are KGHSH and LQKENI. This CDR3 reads CASSPRQGNTEAFF. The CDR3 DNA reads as TGTGCCAGCTCACCTCGACAGGGGAACACTGAAGCTTTCTTT.

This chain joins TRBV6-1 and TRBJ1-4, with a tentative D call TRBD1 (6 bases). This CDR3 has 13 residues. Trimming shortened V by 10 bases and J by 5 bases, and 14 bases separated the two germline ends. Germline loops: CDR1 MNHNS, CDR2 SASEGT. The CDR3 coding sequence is TGTGCCACCGACTGGGACAACAATGAAAAACTGTTTTTT. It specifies CATDWDNNEKLFF.

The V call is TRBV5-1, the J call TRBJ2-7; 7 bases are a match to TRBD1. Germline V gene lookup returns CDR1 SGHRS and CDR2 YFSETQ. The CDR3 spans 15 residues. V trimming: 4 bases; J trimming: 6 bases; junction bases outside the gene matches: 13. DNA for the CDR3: TGCGCCAGCAGCCGCCGACAGGGCGAGTCTCCCGAGCAGTACTTC. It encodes CASSRRQGESPEQYF.

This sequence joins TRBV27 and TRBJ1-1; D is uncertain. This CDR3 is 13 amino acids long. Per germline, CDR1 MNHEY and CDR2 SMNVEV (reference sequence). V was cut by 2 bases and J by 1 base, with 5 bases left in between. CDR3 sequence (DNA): TGTGCCAGCAGTTTAACAGAGAACACTGAAGCTTTCTTT. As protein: CASSLTENTEAFF.

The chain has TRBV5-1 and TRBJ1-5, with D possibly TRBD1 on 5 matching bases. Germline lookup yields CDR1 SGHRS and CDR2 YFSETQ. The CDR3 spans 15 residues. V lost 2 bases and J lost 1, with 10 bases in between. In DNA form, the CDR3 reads TGCGCCAGCAGCTTTGGGGGAGGGAGCAATCAGCCCCAGCATTTT. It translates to CASSFGGGSNQPQHF.